Below, 21 T cell receptor beta chains from the same sample are listed, as sequenced in a study of blood T cell repertoires in COVID-19. Sequencing was performed with immunoSEQ multiplex PCR; in TCRdb, only in-frame clones are kept and a portion is missing. In the table there are a few hundred thousand clones, about 88% of which are singletons. Sequencing was done on a sample of peripheral blood. The source is a woman between 55 and 75 years old with acute or convalescent COVID-19.

A single count supports this clone. J is TRBJ2-7 and V is TRBV30; D perhaps matches TRBD2 (7 bases). V shed 0 bases and J shed 1 base, with 10 bases lying between them. This CDR3 has 14 residues. Germline V gene lookup returns CDR1 GTSNPN and CDR2 SVGIG (reference sequence). CDR3 nucleotide sequence: TGTGCCTGGAGTGTAGGGGGAGGGTCCTACGAGCAGTACTTC. The encoded protein is CAWSVGGGSYEQYF.

The V gene is TRBV14, the J gene TRBJ2-7, with D possibly matching TRBD2 (6 bases). Trimming removed 1 base at V and 6 bases at J, with 19 bases between. Per germline, CDR1 SGHDN and CDR2 FVKESK. The CDR3 is made up of 16 amino acids. The CDR3 DNA follows: TGTGCCAGCAGCCAAGCGGGAGTTCTCCTTTTCGGCGAGCAGTACTTC. Translated: CASSQAGVLLFGEQYF.

The chain employs TRBV3-1 (or the pseudogene TRBV3-2) and TRBJ1-2; 8 nucleotides line up with TRBD1. Germline V CDR1 and CDR2: LGHDT, YNNKEL (reference sequence). With 1 base clipped from V and 10 bases from J, the junction kept 5 bases outside the gene matches. The CDR3 consists of 13 residues. CDR3 sequence: CASSQADRGYYTF. CDR3 coding DNA: TGTGCCAGCAGCCAAGCCGACAGGGGATACTACACCTTC.

The CDR3 spells CAISDPGVPHQPQHF. Written as DNA, the CDR3 is TGTGCCATCAGTGACCCCGGGGTTCCCCATCAGCCCCAGCATTTT. The rearrangement links TRBV10-3 to TRBJ1-5; D unclear. Per the germline V gene, CDR1 is ENHRY and CDR2 is SYGVKD. This CDR3 contains 15 residues. The V end was cut by 3 bases, the J end by 5 bases, with 14 bases between.

The genes are TRBV6-5 and TRBJ1-1; D uncertain. The CDR3 covers 15 residues. CDR1 is MNHEY and CDR2 is SVGAGI in the germline V gene. The V and J ends lost 6 bases and 3 bases respectively, with 17 bases between them. In nucleotides, the CDR3 is TGTGCCAGCAGCTCTTCCCGGGTAATAGACACTGAAGCTTTCTTT. Translating it yields CASSSSRVIDTEAFF.

This clone was recorded only once. Other DNA sequences of this sample code for an identical CDR3. V and J are TRBV28 and TRBJ2-1, with a possible D match to TRBD2 (5 bases). Trimming took off 8 bases at V and 0 bases at J, with 11 bases between the two ends. The CDR3 runs 14 residues. CDR1 and CDR2 from the germline V gene are MDHEN and SYDVKM. The CDR3 loop is CASLSGSSYNEQFF. The DNA for the CDR3 is TGTGCCAGCTTGTCGGGAAGCTCCTACAATGAGCAGTTCTTC.

This rearrangement joins TRBV6-5 to TRBJ2-1; 10 bases match TRBD1. The CDR3 runs to 15 residues. V trimming: 7 bases; J trimming: 4 bases; junction bases outside the gene matches: 7. Germline lookup yields CDR1 MNHEY and CDR2 SVGAGI. CDR3 DNA sequence: TGTGCCAGCAAGAACCGGGACAGGGGATACAATGAGCAGTTCTTC. It is translated as CASKNRDRGYNEQFF.

The genes are TRBV18 and TRBJ1-5; D remains ambiguous. The CDR3 consists of 13 residues. Germline loops: CDR1 KGHSH, CDR2 LQKENI. Between the trimmed V and J ends, which lost 4 bases and 0 bases, there was a span of 4 bases. This CDR3 is CASSLSSNQPQHF. CDR3 bases: TGTGCCAGCTCACTGAGTAGCAATCAGCCCCAGCATTTT.

The chain is built from TRBV10-3 and TRBJ1-5, with TRBD1 matching 9 bases. This CDR3 contains 16 residues. Germline V lookup: CDR1 ENHRY, CDR2 SYGVKD. Trimming removed 5 bases from V and 0 bases from J; junction bases left unmatched: 5. The CDR3 DNA is TGTGCCATCAGTCCCGGGACAGGGTATAGCAATCAGCCCCAGCATTTT. Encoded protein: CAISPGTGYSNQPQHF.

The chain is built from TRBV6-2 or TRBV6-3 and TRBJ2-1; the match to TRBD1 covers 9 bases. This CDR3 comprises 14 residues. Trimming cost V 6 bases and J 6 bases; bases outside gene matches: 6. Germline V gene sequence: CDR1 MNHEY, CDR2 SVGEGT. The DNA for the CDR3 is TGTGCCAGCAGCTCCGGGACAGGGAGCAATGAGCAGTTCTTC. Translating it yields CASSSGTGSNEQFF.

This rearrangement joins TRBV10-3 to TRBJ1-2, with D possibly matching TRBD1 (5 bases). The germline CDR1 and CDR2 sequences are ENHRY and SYGVKD. The V end lost 5 bases, the J end lost 4 bases, and 11 bases lay between the germline ends. The CDR3 has 13 amino acids. The CDR3 loop is CAISQQDRYGYTF. CDR3 coding DNA: TGTGCCATCAGTCAACAGGACCGCTATGGCTACACCTTC.

The sample holds a few counts of this clone. The chain is built from TRBV14 and TRBJ2-7, with TRBD2 as a possible D gene (6 bases). CDR3 length equals 13 residues. The germline V gene encodes CDR1 SGHDN and CDR2 FVKESK. Trimming removed 4 bases from V and 7 bases from J, with 14 bases in between. The CDR3 reads CASSPSRRVEQYF. In DNA, the CDR3 is TGTGCCAGCAGCCCTTCAAGGAGGGTTGAGCAGTACTTC.

This sequence joins TRBV6-5 and TRBJ2-1, with 11 positions matching TRBD2. V dropped 6 bases and J dropped 9; count of bases not matched to a gene: 7. CDR3 length equals 14 residues. In germline, CDR1 is MNHEY, CDR2 SVGAGI. The CDR3 protein is CASSTLAGVGEQFF. CDR3 bases: TGTGCCAGCAGCACACTAGCGGGAGTCGGTGAGCAGTTCTTC.

The CDR3 here is CASSPPRGGAKNSPLHF. Here the CDR3 DNA reads TGTGCCAGCAGCCCACCACGTGGAGGGGCTAAAAATTCACCCCTCCACTTT. The chain recombines TRBV7-2 with TRBJ1-6; possibly TRBD1 for D (5 bases). CDR1 and CDR2 (germline): SGHTA, FQGNSA. Between the trimmed V and J ends, which lost 5 bases and 7 bases, there was a span of 21 bases. This CDR3 region has 17 residues.

This clone was seen once. The chain joins TRBV7-3 to TRBJ2-7; 11 bases are shared with TRBD2. V lost 2 bases, J lost 6 bases, and 3 bases stayed unmatched. The CDR3 totals 14 residues. Germline CDR1 SGHTA, CDR2 FQGTGA. CDR3 sequence reads: CASSLLAGGPEQYF. The CDR3 nucleotides are TGTGCCAGCAGCTTACTAGCGGGAGGCCCCGAGCAGTACTTC.

The V call is TRBV28, the J call TRBJ1-2; D not certain. The CDR3 is 13 amino acids. V lost 2 bases and J 3 bases, leaving 7 bases between the germline ends. Per germline, CDR1 MDHEN and CDR2 SYDVKM. CDR3 nucleotide sequence: TGTGCCAGCAGTTTAGGGCAGCACTATGGCTACACCTTC. It translates to CASSLGQHYGYTF.

The J gene is TRBJ1-5, the V gene TRBV19, with a possible D match to TRBD1 (5 bases). V lost 5 bases, J lost 0 bases, and 8 bases lay in between. The CDR3 totals 14 residues. Germline V gives CDR1 LNHDA, CDR2 SQIVND (reference sequence). This CDR3 reads CASSPGHSNQPQHF. The CDR3 coding sequence is TGTGCCAGTAGTCCAGGACATAGCAATCAGCCCCAGCATTTT.

The rearrangement links TRBV6-4 to TRBJ2-1; possible D gene TRBD2, 6 bases. Trimming left V 11 bases short and J 7 bases short, with 15 bases between. The germline gives CDR1 MRHNA, CDR2 SNTAGT. This CDR3 contains 12 residues. The CDR3 region is CASPLATNEQFF. Written as DNA, the CDR3 is TGTGCCTCCCCCCTAGCGACGAATGAGCAGTTCTTC.

The CDR3 reads CASSLGEWQMHF. CDR3 in DNA: TGTGCCAGCAGCTTAGGGGAGTGGCAGATGCATTTT. The chain joins TRBV7-2 to TRBJ1-5, with D unclear. The CDR3 extends over 12 amino acids. Germline CDR1 and CDR2: SGHTA and FQGNSA. V was trimmed by 1 base and J by 15 bases, leaving 13 bases between them.

This clone was seen a handful of times. V is TRBV28 and J is TRBJ1-1; 7 bases map to TRBD1. Trimming at V came to 3 bases and at J to 5 bases, leaving 3 bases not matched to a gene. From germline, CDR1 is MDHEN and CDR2 SYDVKM. The CDR3 spans 13 residues. DNA of the CDR3: TGTGCCAGCAGTTTTTTCAGGGGGACTGAAGCTTTCTTT. Translation: CASSFFRGTEAFF.

The rearrangement uses TRBV7-9 and TRBJ1-2, with TRBD1 matching over 7 bases. In germline, CDR1 is SEHNR, CDR2 FQNEAQ (reference sequence). Unmatched junction bases numbered 11, after V lost 5 bases and J lost 8 bases. The length of the CDR3 is 14 residues. The CDR3 reads CASSRGDSSSGYTF. CDR3 nucleotide sequence: TGTGCCAGCAGCCGCGGGGACAGCAGTTCAGGCTACACCTTC.